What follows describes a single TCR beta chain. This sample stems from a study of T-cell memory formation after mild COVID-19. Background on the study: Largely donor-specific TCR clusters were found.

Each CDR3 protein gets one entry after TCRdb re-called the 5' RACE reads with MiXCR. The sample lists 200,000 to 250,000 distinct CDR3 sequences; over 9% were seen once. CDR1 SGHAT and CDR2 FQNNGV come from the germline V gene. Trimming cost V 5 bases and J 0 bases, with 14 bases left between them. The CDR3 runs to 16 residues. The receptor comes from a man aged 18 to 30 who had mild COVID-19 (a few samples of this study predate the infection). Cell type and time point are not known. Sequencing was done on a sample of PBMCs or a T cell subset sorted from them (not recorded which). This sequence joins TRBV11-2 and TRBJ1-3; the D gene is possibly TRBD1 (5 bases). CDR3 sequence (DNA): TGTGCCAGCAGCCTAGGGGTGGGGTTCTCTGGAAACACCATATATTTT. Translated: CASSLGVGFSGNTIYF. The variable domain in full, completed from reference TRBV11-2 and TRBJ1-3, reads EAGVAQSPRYKIIEKRQSVAFWCNPISGHATLYWYQQILGQGPKLLIQFQNNGVVDDSQLPKDRFSAERLKGVDSTLKIQPAKLEDSAVYLCASSLGVGFSGNTIYFGEGSWLTVV.